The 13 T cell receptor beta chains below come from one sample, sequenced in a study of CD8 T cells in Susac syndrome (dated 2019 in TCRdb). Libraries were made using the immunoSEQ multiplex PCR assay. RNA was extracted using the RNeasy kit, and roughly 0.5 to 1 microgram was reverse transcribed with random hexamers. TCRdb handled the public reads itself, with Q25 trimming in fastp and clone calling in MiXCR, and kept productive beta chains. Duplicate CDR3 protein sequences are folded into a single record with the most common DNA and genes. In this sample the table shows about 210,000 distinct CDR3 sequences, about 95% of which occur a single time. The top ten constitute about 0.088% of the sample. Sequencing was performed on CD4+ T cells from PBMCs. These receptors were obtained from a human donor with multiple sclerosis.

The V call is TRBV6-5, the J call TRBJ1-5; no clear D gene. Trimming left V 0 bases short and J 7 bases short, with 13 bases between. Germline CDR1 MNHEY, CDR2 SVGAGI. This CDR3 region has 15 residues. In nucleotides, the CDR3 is TGTGCCAGCAGTTACTCGTCTAAGGGAACGCAGCCCCAGCATTTT. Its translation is CASSYSSKGTQPQHF.

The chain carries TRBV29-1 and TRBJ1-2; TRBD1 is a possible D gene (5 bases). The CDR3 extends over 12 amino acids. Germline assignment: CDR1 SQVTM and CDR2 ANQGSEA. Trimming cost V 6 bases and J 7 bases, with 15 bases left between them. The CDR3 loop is CSVSAVGGGYTF. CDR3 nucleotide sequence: TGCAGCGTCTCCGCAGTCGGGGGTGGCTACACCTTC. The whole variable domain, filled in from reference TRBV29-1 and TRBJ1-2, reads SAVISQKPSRDICQRGTSLTIQCQVDSQVTMMFWYRQQPGQSLTLIATANQGSEATYESGFVIDKFPISRPNLTFSTLTVSNMSPEDSSIYLCSVSAVGGGYTFGSGTRLTVV.

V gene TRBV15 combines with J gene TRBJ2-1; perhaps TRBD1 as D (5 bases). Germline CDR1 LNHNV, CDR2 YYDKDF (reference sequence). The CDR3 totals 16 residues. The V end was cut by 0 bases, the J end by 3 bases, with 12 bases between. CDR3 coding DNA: TGTGCCACCAGCAGAGAAAAGGGGTCGAACTACAATGAGCAGTTCTTC. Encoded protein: CATSREKGSNYNEQFF.

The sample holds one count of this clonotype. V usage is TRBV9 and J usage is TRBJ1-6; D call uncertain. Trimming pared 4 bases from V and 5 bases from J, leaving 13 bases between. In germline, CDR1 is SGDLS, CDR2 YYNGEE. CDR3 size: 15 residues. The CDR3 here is CASSRDANNNSPLHF. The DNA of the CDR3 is TGTGCCAGCAGCCGAGACGCTAACAATAATTCACCCCTCCACTTT.

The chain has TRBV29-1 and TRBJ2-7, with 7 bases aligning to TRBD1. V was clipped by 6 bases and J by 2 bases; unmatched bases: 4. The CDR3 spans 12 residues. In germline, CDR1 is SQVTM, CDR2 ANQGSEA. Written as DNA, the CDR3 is TGCAGCGTATGGGACAGAACCTACGAGCAGTACTTC. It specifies CSVWDRTYEQYF.

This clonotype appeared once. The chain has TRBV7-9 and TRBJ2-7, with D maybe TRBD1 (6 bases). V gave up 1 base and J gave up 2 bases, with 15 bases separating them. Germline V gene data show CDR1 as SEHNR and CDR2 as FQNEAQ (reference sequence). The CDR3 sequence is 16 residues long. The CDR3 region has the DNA TGTGCCAGCAGCTTAGTGTCAGGGGTCGGGGCCTACGAGCAGTACTTC. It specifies CASSLVSGVGAYEQYF.

The CDR3 here is CASSQDRTSRETQYF. The CDR3 DNA sequence: TGTGCCAGCAGCCAAGATCGGACTAGCAGGGAGACCCAGTACTTC. The chain recombines TRBV3-1 with TRBJ2-5; 8 bases align to TRBD2. The germline V gene has CDR1 LGHDT and CDR2 YNNKEL (reference sequence). The CDR3 has 15 residues. V trimming: 0 bases; J trimming: 5 bases; junction bases outside the gene matches: 5.

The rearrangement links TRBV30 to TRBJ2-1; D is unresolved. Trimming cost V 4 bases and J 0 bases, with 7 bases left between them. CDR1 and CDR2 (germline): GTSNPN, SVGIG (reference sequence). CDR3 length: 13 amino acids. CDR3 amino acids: CAWIANSYNEQFF. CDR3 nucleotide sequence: TGTGCCTGGATTGCGAACTCCTACAATGAGCAGTTCTTC.

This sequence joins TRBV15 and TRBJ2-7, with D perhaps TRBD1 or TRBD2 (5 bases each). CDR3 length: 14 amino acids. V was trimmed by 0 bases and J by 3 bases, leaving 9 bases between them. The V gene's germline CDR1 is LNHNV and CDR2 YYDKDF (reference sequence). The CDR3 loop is CATSRDGGDYEQYF. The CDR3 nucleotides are TGTGCCACCAGCAGAGATGGGGGAGACTACGAGCAGTACTTC.

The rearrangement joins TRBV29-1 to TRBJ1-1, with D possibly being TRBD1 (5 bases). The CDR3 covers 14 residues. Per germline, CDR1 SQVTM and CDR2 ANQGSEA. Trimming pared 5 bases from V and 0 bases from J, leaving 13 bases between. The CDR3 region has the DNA TGCAGCGTTTTTCAGGGCCCCTTGAACACTGAAGCTTTCTTT. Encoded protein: CSVFQGPLNTEAFF.

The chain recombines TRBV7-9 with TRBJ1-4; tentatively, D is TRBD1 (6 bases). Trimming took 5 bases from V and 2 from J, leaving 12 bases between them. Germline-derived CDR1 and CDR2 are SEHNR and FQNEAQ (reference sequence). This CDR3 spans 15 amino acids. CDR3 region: CASSLTGTTNEKLFF. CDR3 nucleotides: TGTGCCAGCAGCCTTACAGGGACCACTAATGAAAAACTGTTTTTT.

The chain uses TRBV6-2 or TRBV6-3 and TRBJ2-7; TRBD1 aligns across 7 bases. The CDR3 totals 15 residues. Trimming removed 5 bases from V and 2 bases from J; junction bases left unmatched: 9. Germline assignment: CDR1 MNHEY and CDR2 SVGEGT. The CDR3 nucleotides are TGTGCCAGCAGTACCCAGCACAGGGGAACCTACGAGCAGTACTTC. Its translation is CASSTQHRGTYEQYF.

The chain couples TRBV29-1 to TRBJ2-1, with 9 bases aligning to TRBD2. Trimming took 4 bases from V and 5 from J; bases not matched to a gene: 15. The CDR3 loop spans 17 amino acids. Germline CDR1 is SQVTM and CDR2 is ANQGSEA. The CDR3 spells CSVVSLAGWAGDNEQFF. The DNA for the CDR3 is TGCAGCGTTGTGAGTCTAGCGGGATGGGCGGGCGACAATGAGCAGTTCTTC.